These T cell receptor beta chains were read from a single sample in a study of blood T cell repertoires in COVID-19. Clones were sequenced by immunoSEQ multiplex PCR, and TCRdb holds only the in-frame ones, with some missing. Altogether 88,000 or so clones are present, around 88% being singletons, with the ten largest covering around 1%. The sequencing sample was made of PBMCs or T cells enriched from blood (not recorded which). These receptors were collected from a woman between 50 and 59 years old with acute COVID-19. The CDR3 runs from the conserved cysteine through the conserved F or W. Fields, in order: D gene, V gene, clone size, J gene, CDR3 DNA, CDR3 protein. D genes are given only for firm matches. Not every row has a clone size; where given, it reads once, few, many or a size class.

D: -; V: TRBV6-5; size: -; J: TRBJ1-5; DNA: TGTGCCAGCAGTCCTTTCGGGGGTAGCAATCAGCCCCAGCATTTT; CDR3: CASSPFGGSNQPQHF
D: -; V: TRBV30; size: -; J: TRBJ1-5; DNA: TGTGCCTGGGAAGCCCAGAGGGGGTTATCGCCCCAGCATTTT; CDR3: CAWEAQRGLSPQHF
D: TRBD1; V: TRBV4-1; size: -; J: TRBJ2-5; DNA: TGCGCCAGCAGCCAAGGGGCAGGGGGCGTGGAGACCCAGTACTTC; CDR3: CASSQGAGGVETQYF
D: TRBD1; V: TRBV7-9; size: -; J: TRBJ2-5; DNA: TGTGCCAGCAGCACCACGGACAGGGAGGAGACCCAGTACTTC; CDR3: CASSTTDREETQYF
D: TRBD1; V: TRBV3-1/TRBV3-2; size: -; J: TRBJ2-7; DNA: TGTGCCAGCAGCCAAGATCATTGTGGACAGGGGCCCTACGAGCAGTACTTC; CDR3: CASSQDHCGQGPYEQYF
D: TRBD1; V: TRBV24-1; size: -; J: TRBJ1-5; DNA: TGTGCCACCAGTGATCCCCGACAGGGGGCCTATCAGCCCCAGCATTTT; CDR3: CATSDPRQGAYQPQHF
D: TRBD2; V: TRBV18; size: -; J: TRBJ2-7; DNA: TGTGCCAGCTCACCGGGAGGGCCCGGGGACGAGCAGTACTTC; CDR3: CASSPGGPGDEQYF
D: -; V: TRBV24-1; size: -; J: TRBJ1-2; DNA: TGTGCCACCAGTGATTTCTACGGCTACACCTTC; CDR3: CATSDFYGYTF
D: -; V: TRBV7-2; size: -; J: TRBJ1-3; DNA: TGTGCCAGCAGCAGCAGCCCCAGGGGAAACACCATATATTTT; CDR3: CASSSSPRGNTIYF
D: -; V: TRBV7-2; size: -; J: TRBJ1-6; DNA: TGTGCCAGCAGCTTGGGCAGGACTCTGAAGGAAAATTCACCCCTCCACTTT; CDR3: CASSLGRTLKENSPLHF
D: TRBD1; V: TRBV6-1; size: once; J: TRBJ1-5; DNA: TGTGCCAGCAGTGCACCTCAGGGGGCTAGGGGCAATCAGCCCCAGCATTTT; CDR3: CASSAPQGARGNQPQHF
D: TRBD2; V: TRBV19; size: -; J: TRBJ2-1; DNA: TGTGCCAGTAGAATTAGCGGGAGTCCATACAATGAGCAGTTCTTC; CDR3: CASRISGSPYNEQFF
D: TRBD1; V: TRBV7-3; size: -; J: TRBJ2-1; DNA: TGTGCCAGCAGCCCCTTCGGGGACAGGACAAATGAGCAGTTCTTC; CDR3: CASSPFGDRTNEQFF
D: -; V: TRBV30; size: -; J: TRBJ1-4; DNA: TGTGCCTGGCGAAGCAGGGGCGCGGTTGAAAAACTGTTTTTT; CDR3: CAWRSRGAVEKLFF
D: TRBD1; V: TRBV7-8; size: once; J: TRBJ2-5; DNA: TGTGCCAGCAGCCCGCGACAGGGAACCCAAGAGACCCAGTACTTC; CDR3: CASSPRQGTQETQYF
D: -; V: TRBV3-1/TRBV3-2; size: -; J: TRBJ2-6; DNA: TGTGCCAGCAGCCCCGGACAGGGAGGGATATCTTCTGGGGCCAACGTCCTGACTTTC; CDR3: CASSPGQGGISSGANVLTF
D: -; V: TRBV30; size: once; J: TRBJ2-1; DNA: TGTGCCTGGAGTCCGGGACACGAACTAGGTGAGCAGTTCTTC; CDR3: CAWSPGHELGEQFF
D: -; V: TRBV19; size: -; J: TRBJ1-5; DNA: TGTGCCAGTAGTATAGATCCGGGGGGCGGGCAGCCCCAGCATTTT; CDR3: CASSIDPGGGQPQHF
D: TRBD1; V: TRBV19; size: -; J: TRBJ2-3; DNA: TGTGCCAGTAGTATCACCGGGACAGAAGACACAGATACGCAGTATTTT; CDR3: CASSITGTEDTDTQYF
D: -; V: TRBV7-9; size: -; J: TRBJ1-4; DNA: TGTGCCAGCAGCTTAGGGACAGCCGGGAATGAAAAACTGTTTTTT; CDR3: CASSLGTAGNEKLFF
D: -; V: TRBV3-1/TRBV3-2; size: -; J: TRBJ2-1; DNA: TGTGCCAGCAGCCAAGAGGGCTACTACAATGAGCAGTTCTTC; CDR3: CASSQEGYYNEQFF
D: -; V: TRBV29-1; size: -; J: TRBJ2-3; DNA: TGCAGCGTTACATCAAGCGGGCCCGGCACAGATACGCAGTATTTT; CDR3: CSVTSSGPGTDTQYF
D: TRBD1; V: TRBV19; size: -; J: TRBJ2-1; DNA: TGTGCCAGTAGTATGAGACAGGGGAATAATGAGCAGTTCTTC; CDR3: CASSMRQGNNEQFF
D: TRBD1; V: TRBV5-1; size: -; J: TRBJ2-5; DNA: TGCGCCAGCAGCTTGGGCGACAGGGGTTGGGAGACCCAGTACTTC; CDR3: CASSLGDRGWETQYF
D: -; V: TRBV11-1; size: -; J: TRBJ2-7; DNA: TGTGCCAGCAGCCCCAACCAGTTCTACGAGCAGTACTTC; CDR3: CASSPNQFYEQYF
D: -; V: TRBV28; size: -; J: TRBJ1-2; DNA: TGTGCCAGCTGGACAGTTAACTATGGCTACACCTTC; CDR3: CASWTVNYGYTF
D: -; V: TRBV7-8; size: -; J: TRBJ1-4; DNA: TGTGCCAGCAGCGTATCCAACGGGGGAGAAGAAAAACTGTTTTTT; CDR3: CASSVSNGGEEKLFF
D: TRBD1; V: TRBV19; size: -; J: TRBJ2-4; DNA: TGTGCCAGTAGTGCCCCGGGACAGGGGACAGCCAAAAACATTCAGTACTTC; CDR3: CASSAPGQGTAKNIQYF
D: TRBD1; V: TRBV19; size: -; J: TRBJ1-5; DNA: TGTGCCAGTAGTATCCCTAACAGGGGAAATCAGCCCCAGCATTTT; CDR3: CASSIPNRGNQPQHF
D: TRBD1; V: TRBV5-4; size: -; J: TRBJ1-2; DNA: TGTGCCAGCAGCCTACTAAGGGGGCCTGGCTACACCTTC; CDR3: CASSLLRGPGYTF
D: TRBD2; V: TRBV5-1; size: -; J: TRBJ2-5; DNA: TGCGCCAGCACCGAACTAGCGGGAGCTTCGGAGACCCAGTACTTC; CDR3: CASTELAGASETQYF
D: -; V: TRBV7-9; size: -; J: TRBJ1-3; DNA: TGTGCCAGCAGCCCCTCCCGAAACACCATATATTTT; CDR3: CASSPSRNTIYF
D: -; V: TRBV27; size: -; J: TRBJ2-6; DNA: TGTGCCAGCAGTGAAACAGGTCCCTCTGGGGCCAACGTCCTGACTTTC; CDR3: CASSETGPSGANVLTF
D: TRBD2; V: TRBV19; size: few; J: TRBJ2-1; DNA: TGTGCCAGTAGTATAGATCGTGGCGGGAGCAGGAATGAGCAGTTCTTC; CDR3: CASSIDRGGSRNEQFF
D: -; V: TRBV5-1; size: -; J: TRBJ1-2; DNA: TGCGCCAGCAGCCCGGAGGGTAGGACTCCCTGGAACTATGGCTACACCTTC; CDR3: CASSPEGRTPWNYGYTF
D: -; V: TRBV10-3; size: -; J: TRBJ2-5; DNA: TGTGCCATCAGTGACGGGGAGACCCAGTACTTC; CDR3: CAISDGETQYF
D: -; V: TRBV7-9; size: -; J: TRBJ1-2; DNA: TGTGCCAGCAGCCCTTGGACAGCTAACTATGGCTACACCTTC; CDR3: CASSPWTANYGYTF
D: TRBD2; V: TRBV7-2; size: -; J: TRBJ2-1; DNA: TGTGCCAGCAGCTTCACCGGGACTAGCGGGAGCCCTTACTACAATGAGCAGTTCTTC; CDR3: CASSFTGTSGSPYYNEQFF
D: -; V: TRBV9; size: -; J: TRBJ1-2; DNA: TGTGCCAGCAGCCGTACGTCCGGGGACTATGGCTACACCTTC; CDR3: CASSRTSGDYGYTF
D: -; V: TRBV27; size: -; J: TRBJ1-1; DNA: TGTGCCAGCAGTCGCACAGGTACTGAAGCTTTCTTT; CDR3: CASSRTGTEAFF